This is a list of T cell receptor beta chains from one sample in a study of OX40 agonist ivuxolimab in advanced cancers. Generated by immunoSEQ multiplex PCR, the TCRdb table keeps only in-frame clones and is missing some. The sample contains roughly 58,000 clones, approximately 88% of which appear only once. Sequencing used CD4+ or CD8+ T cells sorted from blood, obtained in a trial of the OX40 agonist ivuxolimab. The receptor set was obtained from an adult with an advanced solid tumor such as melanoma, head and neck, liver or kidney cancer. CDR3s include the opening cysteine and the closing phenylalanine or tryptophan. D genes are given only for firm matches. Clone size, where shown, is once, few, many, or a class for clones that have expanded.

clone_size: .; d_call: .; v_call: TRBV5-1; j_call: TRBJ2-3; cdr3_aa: CASSGGRVTDTQYF; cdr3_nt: TGCGCCAGCAGCGGAGGGCGGGTAACAGATACGCAGTATTTT
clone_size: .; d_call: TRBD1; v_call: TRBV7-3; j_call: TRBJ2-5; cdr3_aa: CASSIQGGETQYF; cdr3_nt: TGTGCCAGCAGCATACAGGGGGGAGAGACCCAGTACTTC
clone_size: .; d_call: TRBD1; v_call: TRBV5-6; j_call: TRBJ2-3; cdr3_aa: CASSFTGGTDTQYF; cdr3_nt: TGTGCCAGCAGCTTTACAGGGGGAACAGATACGCAGTATTTT
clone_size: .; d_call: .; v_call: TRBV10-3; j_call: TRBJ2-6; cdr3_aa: CAISEMGSGANVLTF; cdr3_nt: TGTGCCATCAGTGAGATGGGGTCTGGGGCCAACGTCCTGACTTTC
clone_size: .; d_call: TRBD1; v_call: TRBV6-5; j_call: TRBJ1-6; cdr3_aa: CASSYGGTGDSPLHF; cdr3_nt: TGTGCCAGCAGTTACGGCGGGACAGGGGACTCACCCCTCCACTTT
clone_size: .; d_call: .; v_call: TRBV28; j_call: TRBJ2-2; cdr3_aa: CASSLRFKNTGELFF; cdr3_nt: TGTGCCAGCAGTTTAAGGTTTAAGAACACCGGGGAGCTGTTTTTT
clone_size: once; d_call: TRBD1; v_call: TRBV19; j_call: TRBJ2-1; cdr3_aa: CASNPGGYNEQFF; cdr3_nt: TGTGCCAGTAACCCAGGGGGTTACAATGAGCAGTTCTTC
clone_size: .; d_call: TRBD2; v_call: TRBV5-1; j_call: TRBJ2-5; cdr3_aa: CASSLMGVSGVRQETQYF; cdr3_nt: TGCGCCAGCAGCTTGATGGGCGTCAGCGGGGTAAGACAAGAGACCCAGTACTTC
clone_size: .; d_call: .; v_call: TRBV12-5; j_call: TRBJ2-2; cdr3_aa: CASGAGPNTGELFF; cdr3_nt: TGTGCTAGTGGGGCAGGGCCGAACACCGGGGAGCTGTTTTTT
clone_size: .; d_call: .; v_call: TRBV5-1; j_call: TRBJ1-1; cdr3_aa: CASTSNLGGNTEAFF; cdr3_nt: TGCGCCAGCACCTCCAACCTCGGAGGGAACACTGAAGCTTTCTTT
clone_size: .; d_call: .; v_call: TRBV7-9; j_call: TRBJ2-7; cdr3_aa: CASSLYGSGSTYEQYF; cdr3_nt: TGTGCCAGCAGCCTATATGGGTCAGGGTCTACCTACGAGCAGTACTTC
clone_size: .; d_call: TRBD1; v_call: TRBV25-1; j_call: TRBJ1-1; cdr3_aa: CASSEYTSGGTNTEAFF; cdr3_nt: TGTGCCAGCAGTGAATATACCTCAGGGGGCACGAACACTGAAGCTTTCTTT
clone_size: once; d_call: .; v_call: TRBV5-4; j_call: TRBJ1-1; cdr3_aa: CASSGQPAEAFF; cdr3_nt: TGTGCCAGCAGCGGACAGCCCGCTGAAGCTTTCTTT
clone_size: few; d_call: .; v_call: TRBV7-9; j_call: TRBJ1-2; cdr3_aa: CASSLGGQRGHGYTF; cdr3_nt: TGTGCCAGCAGCTTAGGAGGACAGCGTGGGCATGGCTACACCTTC
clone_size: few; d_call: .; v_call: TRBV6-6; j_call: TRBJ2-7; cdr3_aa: CASSTPGRNYEQYF; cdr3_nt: TGTGCCAGCAGCACCCCGGGACGGAACTACGAGCAGTACTTC
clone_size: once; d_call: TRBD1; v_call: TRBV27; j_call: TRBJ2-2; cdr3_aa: CASSLFGTGGLGELFF; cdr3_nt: TGTGCCAGCAGTTTGTTCGGGACAGGGGGCCTAGGGGAGCTGTTTTTT
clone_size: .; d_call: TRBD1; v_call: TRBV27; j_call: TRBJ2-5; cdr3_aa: CASSLTGGSETQYF; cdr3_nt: TGTGCCAGCAGTTTAACAGGGGGATCGGAGACCCAGTACTTC
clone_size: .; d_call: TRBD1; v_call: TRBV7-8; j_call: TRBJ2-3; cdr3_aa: CASSFLRQGATDTQYF; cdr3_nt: TGTGCCAGCAGCTTCCTTCGACAGGGGGCAACAGATACGCAGTATTTT
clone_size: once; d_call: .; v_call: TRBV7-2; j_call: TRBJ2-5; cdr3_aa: CASSLGGGGGAETQYF; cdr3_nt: TGTGCCAGCAGCTTAGGAGGAGGGGGGGGCGCAGAGACCCAGTACTTC
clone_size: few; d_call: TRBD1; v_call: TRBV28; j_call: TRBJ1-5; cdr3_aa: CASRRGQGLSNQPQHF; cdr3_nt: TGTGCCAGCAGGCGGGGACAGGGGCTAAGCAATCAGCCCCAGCATTTT
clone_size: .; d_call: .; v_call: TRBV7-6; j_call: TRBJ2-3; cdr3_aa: CASSLGQGRAQYF; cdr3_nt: TGTGCCAGCAGCCTGGGGCAGGGCCGAGCGCAGTATTTT
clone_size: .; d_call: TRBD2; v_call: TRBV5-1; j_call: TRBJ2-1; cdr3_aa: CASSLGGLAGGPHEQFF; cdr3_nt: TGCGCCAGCAGCTTGGGTGGACTAGCGGGGGGGCCTCATGAGCAGTTCTTC
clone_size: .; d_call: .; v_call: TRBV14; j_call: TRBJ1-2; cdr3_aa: CASSQAGVSYGYTF; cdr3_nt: TGTGCCAGCAGCCAAGCAGGGGTTAGCTATGGCTACACCTTC
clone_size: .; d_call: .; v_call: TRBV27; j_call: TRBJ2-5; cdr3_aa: CASNPRWDNQETQYF; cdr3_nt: TGTGCCAGCAACCCCCGGTGGGACAACCAAGAGACCCAGTACTTC
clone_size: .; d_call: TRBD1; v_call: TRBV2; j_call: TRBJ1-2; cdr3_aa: CASSRTGTVYGYTF; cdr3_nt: TGTGCCAGCAGTCGGACAGGGACCGTTTATGGCTACACCTTC
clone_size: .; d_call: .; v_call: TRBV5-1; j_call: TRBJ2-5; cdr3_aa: CASIAGGGGETQYF; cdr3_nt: TGCGCCAGCATCGCTGGTGGGGGCGGGGAGACCCAGTACTTC
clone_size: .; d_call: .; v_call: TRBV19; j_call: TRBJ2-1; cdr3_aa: CASSIRENAYNEQFF; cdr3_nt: TGTGCCAGTAGTATACGGGAGAATGCCTACAATGAGCAGTTCTTC
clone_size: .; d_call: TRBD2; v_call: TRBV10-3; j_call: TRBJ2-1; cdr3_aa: CAITGLAGSVDEQFF; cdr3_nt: TGTGCCATCACCGGACTAGCGGGGAGTGTCGATGAGCAGTTCTTC
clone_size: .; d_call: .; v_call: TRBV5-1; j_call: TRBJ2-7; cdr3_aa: CASSFGRSPRQYF; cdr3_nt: TGCGCCAGCAGCTTCGGCCGATCCCCCCGGCAGTACTTC
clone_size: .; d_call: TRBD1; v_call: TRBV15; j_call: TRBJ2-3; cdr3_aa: CATSHRQGGTDTQYF; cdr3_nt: TGTGCCACCAGCCACCGACAGGGGGGTACAGATACGCAGTATTTT
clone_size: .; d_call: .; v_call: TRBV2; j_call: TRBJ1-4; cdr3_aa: CASRQAEKLFF; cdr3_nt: TGTGCCAGCAGACAAGCTGAAAAACTGTTTTTT
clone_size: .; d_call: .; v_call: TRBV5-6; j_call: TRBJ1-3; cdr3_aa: CASSLDLPISGNTIYF; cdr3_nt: TGTGCCAGCAGCTTGGATCTCCCTATCTCTGGAAACACCATATATTTT
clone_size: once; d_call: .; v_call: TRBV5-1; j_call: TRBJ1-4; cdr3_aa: CASSSIRDDKLFF; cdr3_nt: TGCGCCAGCAGCTCGATTCGGGATGACAAACTGTTTTTT
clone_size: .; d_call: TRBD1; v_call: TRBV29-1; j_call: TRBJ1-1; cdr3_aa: CSVERGRIAFF; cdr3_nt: TGCAGCGTTGAGAGGGGGCGTATCGCTTTCTTT
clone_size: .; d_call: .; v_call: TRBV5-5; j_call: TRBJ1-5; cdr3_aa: CASSLSRVNQPQHF; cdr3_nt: TGTGCCAGCAGCTTGAGCAGGGTCAATCAGCCCCAGCATTTT
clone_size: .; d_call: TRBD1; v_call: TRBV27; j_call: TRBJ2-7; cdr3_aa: CASSLKGAQAGSYEQYF; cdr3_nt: TGTGCCAGCAGCCTAAAGGGGGCTCAAGCCGGCTCCTACGAGCAGTACTTC
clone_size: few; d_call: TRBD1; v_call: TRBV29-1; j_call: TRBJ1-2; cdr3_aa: CSVGGGGYGYTF; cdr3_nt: TGCAGCGTAGGGGGCGGGGGTTATGGCTACACCTTC
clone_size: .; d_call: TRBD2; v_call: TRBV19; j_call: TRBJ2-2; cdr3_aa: CASSLGLAVGGELFF; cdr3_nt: TGTGCCAGTAGTTTGGGACTAGCCGTGGGCGGGGAGCTGTTTTTT
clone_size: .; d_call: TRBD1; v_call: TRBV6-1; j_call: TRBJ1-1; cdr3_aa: CASILRTGHTEAFF; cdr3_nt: TGTGCCAGCATTCTTCGGACAGGGCACACTGAAGCTTTCTTT
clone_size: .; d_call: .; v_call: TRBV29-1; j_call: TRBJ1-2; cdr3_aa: CSVGRNPSYGYTF; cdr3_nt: TGCAGCGTTGGGCGGAACCCGTCCTATGGCTACACCTTC
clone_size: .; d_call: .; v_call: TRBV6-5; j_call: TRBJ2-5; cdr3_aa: CASSSTGTLPGETQYF; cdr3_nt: TGTGCCAGCAGTTCCACCGGGACATTGCCGGGGGAGACCCAGTACTTC
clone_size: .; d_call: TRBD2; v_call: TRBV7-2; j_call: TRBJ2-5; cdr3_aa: CASSYTSGRETQYF; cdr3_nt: TGTGCCAGCAGCTACACTAGCGGGAGGGAGACCCAGTACTTC
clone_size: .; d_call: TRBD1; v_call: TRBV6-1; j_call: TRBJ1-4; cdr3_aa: CASSPGQGYEKLFF; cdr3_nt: TGTGCCAGCAGCCCGGGACAGGGGTATGAAAAACTGTTTTTT
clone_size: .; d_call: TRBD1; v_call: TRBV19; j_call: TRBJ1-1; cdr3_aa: CASARTGITEAFF; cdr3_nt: TGTGCCAGTGCTAGGACAGGGATCACTGAAGCTTTCTTT
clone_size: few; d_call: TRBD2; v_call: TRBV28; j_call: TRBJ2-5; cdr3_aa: CASSLPAGMRETQYF; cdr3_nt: TGTGCCAGCAGTTTACCAGCGGGAATGCGGGAGACCCAGTACTTC
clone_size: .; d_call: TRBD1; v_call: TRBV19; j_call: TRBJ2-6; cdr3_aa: CASSKGTGPSGANVLTF; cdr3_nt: TGTGCCAGTAGTAAGGGGACAGGCCCCTCTGGGGCCAACGTCCTGACTTTC
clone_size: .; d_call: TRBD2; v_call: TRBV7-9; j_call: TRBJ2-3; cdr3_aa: CASSEGGPVDTQYF; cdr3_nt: TGTGCCAGCAGCGAGGGAGGGCCGGTAGATACGCAGTATTTT
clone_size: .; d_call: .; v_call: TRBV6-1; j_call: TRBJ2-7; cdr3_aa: CASSPGLSSYEQYF; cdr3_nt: TGTGCCAGCAGCCCAGGGTTGAGCTCCTACGAGCAGTACTTC